The clone carrying this T cell receptor beta chain was counted between two and nine times. The antigen remains undetermined. This entry comes from a study of blood T cells in healthy people across ages. Trimming removed 8 bases from V and 7 bases from J, with 14 bases in between. Germline V gene sequence: CDR1 SEHNR, CDR2 FQNEAQ (reference sequence). This CDR3 contains 12 residues. PCR was performed a second time for about 7 to 11 cycles using a sample-barcoded 5' primer and a J-beta primer mix. Each cDNA molecule, via a template-switch adaptor with 12 random nucleotides, was tagged. TCRdb re-called the 5' RACE reads through MiXCR, storing one row per CDR3 protein. The data contain over 1,200,000 distinct CDR3 sequences, 45% to 70% of them seen just once; the ten biggest clones take up 6.7%. Study-level points and caveats: Naive and antigen-experienced cells could not be conclusively compared, given unsorted PBMCs.

Total RNA extracted from each sample amounted to at least 5.5 micrograms. What was sequenced was blood. The sequence derives from a man aged 18 to 30 in good health. The chain couples TRBV7-9 to TRBJ1-2, with D possibly matching TRBD1 (5 bases). The CDR3 bases are TGTGCCAGCCCCCAGGCAGGGTCTGGCTACACCTTC. Amino acids: CASPQAGSGYTF.